This TCR beta chain is drawn from a study of human T cells and chemical hapten exposure. The study, taken as a whole, reports: No alteration of TCRs above 1 in 1000 frequency was seen with DPC sensitization.

Unfractionated whole blood yielded total RNA. Germline values: CDR1 SEHNR, CDR2 FQNEAQ (reference sequence). Trimming pared 7 bases from V and 3 bases from J, leaving 18 bases between. CDR3 length: 15 amino acids. This clonotype was counted at least ten times. Its specificity is not known. TCRdb processed the 5' RACE reads anew with MiXCR; each CDR3 protein has one entry. The table records about 140,000 distinct CDR3 sequences, about 4% of them present only once. This receptor was taken from a female donor in good health. The rearrangement joins TRBV7-9 to TRBJ1-2, with D maybe TRBD1 (6 bases). This chain's CDR3 is CASTSLLQGDYGYTF. In DNA form, the CDR3 reads TGTGCCAGCACCTCACTACTACAGGGCGACTATGGCTACACCTTC.